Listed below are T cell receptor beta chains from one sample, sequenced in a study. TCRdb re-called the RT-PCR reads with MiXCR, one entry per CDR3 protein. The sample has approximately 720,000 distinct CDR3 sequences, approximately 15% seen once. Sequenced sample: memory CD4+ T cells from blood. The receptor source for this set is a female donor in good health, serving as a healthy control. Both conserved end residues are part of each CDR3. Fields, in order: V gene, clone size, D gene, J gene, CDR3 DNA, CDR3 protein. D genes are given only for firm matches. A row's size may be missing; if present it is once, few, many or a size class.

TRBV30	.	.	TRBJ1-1	TGTGCCTGGGCCAGACAGTCGAACACTGAAGCTTTCTTT	CAWARQSNTEAFF
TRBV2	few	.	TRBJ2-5	TGTGCCAGCAGGCCTGGGGCTAGCAGTGAGGAGACCCAGTACTTC	CASRPGASSEETQYF
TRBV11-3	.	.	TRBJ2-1	TGTGCCAGCAGCTTAGACAGCCTAACCTACAATGAGCAGTTCTTC	CASSLDSLTYNEQFF
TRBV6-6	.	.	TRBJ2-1	TGTGCCAGCAACCGCATGGTAGTTAGCAACTACAATAAGCAGTTCTTC	CASNRMVVSNYNKQFF
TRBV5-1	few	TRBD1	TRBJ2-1	TGCGCCAGCTGCGGGACAGGGTTCGATGAGCAGTTCTTC	CASCGTGFDEQFF
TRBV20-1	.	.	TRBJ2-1	TGCAGTGCCCCAGAGCCCTACAATGAGCAGTTCTTC	CSAPEPYNEQFF
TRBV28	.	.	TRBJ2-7	TGTGCCACCTCCACGGACATAATGGACGAGCAGTACTTC	CATSTDIMDEQYF
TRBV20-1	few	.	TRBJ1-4	TGCAGTGCCCCCCCACGTGAAAGAAAAGGGGAAAAACTGTTTTTT	CSAPPRERKGEKLFF
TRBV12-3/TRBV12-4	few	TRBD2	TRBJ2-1	TGTGCCAGCAGGATCGGACTAGCGGGGGGGCTTGGGCAGTTCTTC	CASRIGLAGGLGQFF
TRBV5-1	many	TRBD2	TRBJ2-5	TGCGCCAGCAGCTTCGGGGTGACTAGCGACGAGCGGGAGACCCAGTACTTC	CASSFGVTSDERETQYF
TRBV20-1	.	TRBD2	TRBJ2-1	TGCAGTGCTAGACTTCCGGGACTAGCGACCTACAATGAGCAGTTCTTC	CSARLPGLATYNEQFF
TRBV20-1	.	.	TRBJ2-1	TGCAGTGCTAGAGAACTTAGGACGGGGGCCTACAATGAGCAGTTCTTC	CSARELRTGAYNEQFF
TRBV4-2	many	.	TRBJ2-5	TGTGCCAGCAGCCAAGATGGGGGCGGAGAGACCCAGTACTTC	CASSQDGGGETQYF
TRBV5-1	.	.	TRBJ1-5	TGCGCCAGCAGCTTGACCGGGGGCCTCAATCAGCCCCAGCATTTT	CASSLTGGLNQPQHF
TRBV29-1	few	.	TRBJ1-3	TGCAGCGTTGGTAGTATAAGTGGAAACACCATATATTTT	CSVGSISGNTIYF
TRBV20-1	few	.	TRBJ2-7	TGCAGTGCTACGCTTACCGGACAGATGGCCGAGCAGTACTTC	CSATLTGQMAEQYF
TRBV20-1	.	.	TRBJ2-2	TGCAGTGCCAGCACCAAAAACCGGGGTAGCTGGGAGCTGTTTTTT	CSASTKNRGSWELFF
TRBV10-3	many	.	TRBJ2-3	TGTGCCATCAGCCCCTTGAGGGAGGCAGGGCCAGATACGCAGTATTTT	CAISPLREAGPDTQYF
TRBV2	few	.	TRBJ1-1	TGTGCCAGCAGTGAAGAGGTCCGGTCCGAAGCTTTCTTT	CASSEEVRSEAFF
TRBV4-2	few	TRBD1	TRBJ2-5	TGTGCCAGCAGTGAGGCCCGGGGACAGGATATTCAAGAGACCCAGTACTTC	CASSEARGQDIQETQYF